By proportion, the clone carrying this T cell receptor beta chain is medium-sized. Its specificity is not known. Germline loops: CDR1 MDHEN, CDR2 SYDVKM. The CDR3 consists of 13 residues. V lost 8 bases to trimming and J lost 5 bases; unmatched junction nucleotides: 2. Time point: sample taken at primary tumor resection. The sequenced material consisted of unsorted whole RNA from tumor, nontumor lung or frozen PBMC. TCRdb analysed the 5' RACE reads with MiXCR anew, one entry per CDR3 protein. The sample records more than 8,000 distinct CDR3 sequences, approximately 12% being singletons. The source of the sample is a study of spatial heterogeneity in lung cancer. Study overall: Strongly correlated with TCR transcript counts in tumor regions was a T cell module score, which was a transcriptional module score calculated from matched bulk RNA-seq. Across the raw uncorrected reads, a unique TCR and UMI combination was observed, on average, more than ten times.

Findings of the study overall: Alpha chains reached an estimated coverage of about 7.2% of tumor T cells, and beta chains about 14%. One measure, the expanded intratumoral alpha and beta TCR count, tracked tumor mutation counts.

This sequence joins TRBV28 and TRBJ1-4, with TRBD1 matching 10 bases. The sequence was obtained from a female donor with early-stage non-small cell lung cancer. This sample comprised lung tumor tissue, obtained at surgery. CDR3 in DNA: TGTGCCAGCTTGGACAGGGGGAATGAAAAACTGTTTTTT. Translated, it gives CASLDRGNEKLFF.